The 30 T cell receptor beta chains below were found in one sample sequenced in a study of T-cell memory formation after mild COVID-19. TCRdb independently ran MiXCR on the 5' RACE reads; one entry per CDR3 protein. The sample lists about 430,000 distinct CDR3 sequences, over 15% seen once, with roughly 21% in the top ten. The sample taken for sequencing was PBMCs or a T cell subset sorted from them (not recorded which). These receptors were collected from a man in his late teens or twenties who had mild COVID-19 (a few samples of this study predate the infection). Cell type and time point are not known.

The V gene is TRBV4-3, the J gene TRBJ2-2; D uncertain. Trimming cost V 3 bases and J 6 bases, with 20 bases left between them. The germline V gene has CDR1 LGHNA and CDR2 YSLEER. This CDR3 comprises 17 residues. As DNA, the CDR3 is TGCGCCAGCAGCCATACCCCGGGCCGGAGTAGGCCCGGGGAGCTGTTTTTT. Residues: CASSHTPGRSRPGELFF.

This clonotype was observed at least ten times. The V and J genes are TRBV7-9 and TRBJ2-5; no definite D call. The CDR3 has 13 amino acids. Per germline, CDR1 SEHNR and CDR2 FQNEAQ (reference sequence). The V gene lost 4 bases and the J gene lost 2 bases, with 8 bases spanning the gap. This CDR3 reads CASSSDGQETQYF. The CDR3 DNA is TGTGCCAGCAGCTCGGACGGACAAGAGACCCAGTACTTC.

The CDR3 DNA follows: TGTGCCAGCAAGGGGGTCACCGGGGAGCTGTTTTTT. Encoded protein: CASKGVTGELFF. This chain joins TRBV28 and TRBJ2-2; D might be TRBD1 (6 bases). From germline, CDR1 is MDHEN and CDR2 SYDVKM. V dropped 7 bases and J dropped 4 bases, with 7 bases sitting between them. The CDR3 spans 12 residues.

This sequence joins TRBV5-5 and TRBJ2-1, with D perhaps matching TRBD2 (5 bases). The V gene's germline CDR1 is SGHKS and CDR2 YYEKEE (reference sequence). With 4 bases removed from V and 2 bases from J, the gap between germline ends came to 10 bases. The CDR3 covers 14 residues. The CDR3 DNA sequence: TGTGCCAGCAGCCAAGGGAGTACCTACAATGAGCAGTTCTTC. Its protein is CASSQGSTYNEQFF.

This chain connects TRBV24-1 to TRBJ1-5; D remains unclear. V dropped 4 bases and J dropped 3 bases, with 9 bases sitting between them. The CDR3 length is 14 residues. Germline CDR1 is KGHDR and CDR2 is SFDVKD. The CDR3: CATSDGNLNQPQHF. The CDR3 nucleotides read TGTGCCACCAGTGACGGAAATCTCAATCAGCCCCAGCATTTT.

The V call is TRBV12-3 or TRBV12-4, the J call TRBJ1-1; tentative D call: TRBD1 (5 bases). This CDR3 spans 14 amino acids. Between the trimmed V and J ends, which lost 7 bases and 3 bases, there was a span of 15 bases. This chain's CDR3 is CASTQRGRDTEAFF. In DNA form, the CDR3 reads TGTGCCAGCACCCAACGGGGCAGGGACACTGAAGCTTTCTTT.

This clonotype was counted only a few times. The chain uses TRBV6-2 or TRBV6-3 and TRBJ1-1, with D tentatively TRBD1 (6 bases). The CDR3 has 16 residues. Trimming removed 6 bases at V and 5 bases at J, with 22 bases between. Germline-derived CDR1 and CDR2 are MNHEY and SVGEGT. CDR3 nucleotides: TGTGCCAGCAGATATACTTCCGGTTGGGGGCGTACTGAAGCTTTCTTT. Amino acid sequence: CASRYTSGWGRTEAFF.

This clonotype was seen a handful of times. The genes are TRBV7-9 and TRBJ1-1; D is unresolved. Per the germline V gene, CDR1 is SEHNR and CDR2 is FQNEAQ (reference sequence). V dropped 1 base and J dropped 1 base, with 7 bases sitting between them. This CDR3 is 14 amino acids long. The chain's CDR3 is CASSLVGPNTEAFF. DNA of the CDR3: TGTGCCAGCAGCTTAGTTGGACCGAACACTGAAGCTTTCTTT.

V and J are TRBV10-1 and TRBJ2-7; D remains ambiguous. Trimming stripped 6 bases from V and 2 bases from J, with 11 bases between. Germline loops: CDR1 WNHNN, CDR2 SYGVQD (reference sequence). The CDR3 contains 13 residues. The CDR3 DNA follows: TGCGCCAGCAGCAGAGACGGCCCCTACGAGCAGTACTTC. This codes for CASSRDGPYEQYF.

The V gene is TRBV28, the J gene TRBJ1-2, with 7 bases lining up with TRBD1. V was clipped by 4 bases and J by 5 bases; unmatched bases: 10. Germline lookup yields CDR1 MDHEN and CDR2 SYDVKM. This CDR3 region has 15 residues. As DNA, the CDR3 is TGTGCCAGCAGTTCGACCGGACAGGACTTATATGGCTACACCTTC. It encodes CASSSTGQDLYGYTF.

This clonotype showed up just a few times. The genes are TRBV6-2 or TRBV6-3 and TRBJ2-1; TRBD1 or TRBD2 may be the D gene (5 bases each). This CDR3 is built from 10 residues. Trimming stripped 5 bases from V and 11 bases from J, with 7 bases between. Looked up from germline, CDR1 is MNHEY and CDR2 is SVGEGT. CDR3 sequence: CASSRGQQFF. In DNA, the CDR3 is TGTGCCAGCAGTCGGGGCCAGCAGTTCTTC.

The V and J genes are TRBV3-1 and TRBJ2-3; 8 bases are a match to TRBD1. Germline lookup yields CDR1 LGHDT and CDR2 YNNKEL (reference sequence). Trimming removed 4 bases from V and 1 base from J; junction bases left unmatched: 4. The CDR3 is 15 residues long. CDR3 nucleotide sequence: TGTGCCAGCAGCCCGGGCAGGGGGCGCACAGATACGCAGTATTTT. Translated, it gives CASSPGRGRTDTQYF.

This chain connects TRBV6-6 to TRBJ2-1; D possibly corresponds to TRBD1 (5 bases). This CDR3 is 13 amino acids long. Trimming took 5 bases from V and 9 from J, leaving 14 bases between them. From germline, CDR1 is MNHNY and CDR2 SVGAGI (reference sequence). The CDR3 DNA reads TGTGCCAGCAGTCGAATTCAGGGTCCTGAGCAGTTCTTC. It encodes CASSRIQGPEQFF.

This clonotype occurred a few times. The chain uses TRBV10-3 and TRBJ1-4; maybe TRBD1 (5 bases). Germline V gives CDR1 ENHRY, CDR2 SYGVKD. There are 15 residues in the CDR3. The CDR3 sequence is CATGLAQGVNEKLFF. The CDR3 bases are TGTGCTACTGGATTGGCCCAGGGTGTTAATGAAAAACTGTTTTTT.

The gene calls are TRBV6-2 or TRBV6-3 and TRBJ2-5, with D maybe TRBD2 (5 bases). V shed 5 bases and J shed 1 base, with 14 bases lying between them. The CDR3 totals 15 residues. Germline V gene sequence: CDR1 MNHEY, CDR2 SVGEGT. The CDR3 DNA follows: TGTGCCAGCAGTACCGTCTGGACTGGCCAAGAGACCCAGTACTTC. It specifies CASSTVWTGQETQYF.

This clonotype showed up just a few times. V is TRBV4-1 and J is TRBJ2-1, with 8 bases fitting TRBD2. The V and J ends lost 4 bases and 0 bases, in that order; junction bases with no gene match: 8. This CDR3 has 17 residues. Germline CDR1 MGHRA, CDR2 YSYEKL. The CDR3 sequence is CASSPGVAGSSYNEQFF. In nucleotides, the CDR3 is TGCGCCAGCAGCCCAGGGGTAGCGGGGAGCTCCTACAATGAGCAGTTCTTC.

The sample holds one count of this clonotype. The missing conserved phenylalanine or tryptophan at the end of this CDR3 makes a read error likely. The rearrangement joins TRBV7-2 to TRBJ2-7; D may be TRBD1 or TRBD2 (6 bases each). Germline assignment: CDR1 SGHTA and CDR2 FQGNSA. With 4 bases removed from V and 4 bases from J, the gap between germline ends came to 11 bases. There are 13 residues in the CDR3. CDR3 coding DNA: TGTGCCAGCAGCTCCCAAGGGGGGTACGAGCAGTACTTA. As protein: CASSSQGGYEQYL.

This clonotype was seen a few times. The V and J genes are TRBV7-9 and TRBJ2-1, with a tentative D call TRBD2 (5 bases). This CDR3 has 15 residues. The V gene's germline CDR1 is SEHNR and CDR2 FQNEAQ (reference sequence). V lost 7 bases to trimming and J lost 3 bases, with 16 bases between them. The CDR3 DNA reads TGTGCCAGCACCAACGGAGGCGGTGTCTACAATGAGCAGTTCTTC. Protein sequence: CASTNGGGVYNEQFF.

The chain recombines TRBV7-2 with TRBJ1-3, with 10 bases matching TRBD1. V dropped 1 base and J dropped 7; count of bases not matched to a gene: 4. The CDR3 extends over 15 amino acids. The germline CDR1 and CDR2 sequences are SGHTA and FQGNSA. The CDR3 nucleotides read TGTGCCAGCAGCTTAGAGGTGGGACAGGGGAACACCATATATTTT. It translates to CASSLEVGQGNTIYF.

The chain has TRBV18 and TRBJ1-2; 10 nucleotides agree with TRBD1. Germline V gene data show CDR1 as KGHSH and CDR2 as LQKENI. Trimming at V came to 6 bases and at J to 7 bases, leaving 8 bases not matched to a gene. This CDR3 region has 14 residues. CDR3 sequence reads: CASSPGTGDVGYTF. DNA of the CDR3: TGTGCCAGCTCCCCAGGGACAGGGGATGTTGGCTACACCTTC.

This clonotype appeared a few times. The rearrangement uses TRBV7-9 and TRBJ1-4, with D unclear. V was trimmed by 6 bases and J by 7 bases, leaving 12 bases between them. This CDR3 comprises 13 residues. CDR1 is SEHNR, CDR2 FQNEAQ, per germline (reference sequence). The DNA for the CDR3 is TGTGCCAGCAGTTCTGAAACAAGTGAAAAACTGTTTTTT. Its protein product is CASSSETSEKLFF.

J is TRBJ2-7 and V is TRBV12-3 or TRBV12-4; perhaps TRBD1 as D (6 bases). With 6 bases removed from V and 7 bases from J, the gap between germline ends came to 22 bases. This CDR3 has 15 residues. CDR3 sequence: CASRSERQGLREQYF. Here the CDR3 DNA reads TGTGCCAGCAGGTCAGAGCGGCAGGGGCTTCGAGAGCAGTACTTC.

This chain uses TRBV7-2 with TRBJ2-5, with TRBD1 as a possible D gene (5 bases). The CDR3 length is 18 residues. V lost 3 bases to trimming and J lost 2 bases, with 22 bases between them. Germline values: CDR1 SGHTA, CDR2 FQGNSA. The CDR3 nucleotides read TGTGCCAGCAGCTTTCCCCAGGTGCCTAGGGGTGATCAAGAGACCCAGTACTTC. This sequence encodes CASSFPQVPRGDQETQYF.

This clonotype was observed a handful of times. This sequence joins TRBV3-1 and TRBJ2-3, with D uncertain. V was clipped by 4 bases and J by 6 bases, with 14 bases between them. Per the germline V gene, CDR1 is LGHDT and CDR2 is YNNKEL (reference sequence). The CDR3 has 14 amino acids. The CDR3 coding sequence is TGTGCCAGCAGCCCCACGGGCCGTCCGGATACGCAGTATTTT. Residues: CASSPTGRPDTQYF.

The chain carries TRBV10-3 and TRBJ2-3; TRBD1 might be the D (5 bases). Trimming cost V 10 bases and J 2 bases, with 13 bases left between them. The length of the CDR3 is 13 residues. Per germline, CDR1 ENHRY and CDR2 SYGVKD. The CDR3 spells CATRQPFTDTQYF. The CDR3 DNA is TGTGCCACCCGACAGCCGTTCACAGATACGCAGTATTTT.

This clonotype was counted only a few times. The chain combines TRBV15 with TRBJ1-1, with TRBD1 as a possible D gene (6 bases). Trimming took 5 bases from V and 4 from J, leaving 14 bases between them. This CDR3 has 14 amino acids. Germline lookup yields CDR1 LNHNV and CDR2 YYDKDF (reference sequence). The CDR3 loop reads CATSSQGFGTEAFF. CDR3 nucleotides: TGTGCCACCAGCTCACAGGGTTTTGGCACTGAAGCTTTCTTT.

This clonotype has ten or more counts. The CDR3 loop reads CASSTGYSNQPQHF. For the CDR3, the DNA is TGTGCCAGCAGCACAGGGTATAGCAATCAGCCCCAGCATTTT. The chain recombines TRBV7-9 with TRBJ1-5; perhaps TRBD1 as D (6 bases). This CDR3 is built from 14 residues. V was trimmed by 5 bases and J by 0 bases, leaving 8 bases between them. The germline V gene encodes CDR1 SEHNR and CDR2 FQNEAQ (reference sequence).

The chain joins TRBV12-3 or TRBV12-4 to TRBJ2-3; 11 bases fit TRBD2. V lost 6 bases to trimming and J lost 8 bases; unmatched junction nucleotides: 10. This CDR3 region has 15 residues. CDR3 sequence (DNA): TGTGCCAGCAGGGTAGCGGGGGGGGTCTCCGGTACGCAGTATTTT. Its protein product is CASRVAGGVSGTQYF.

In its sample, this clonotype was seen a few times. This chain joins TRBV6-2 or TRBV6-3 and TRBJ2-1; 11 bases align to TRBD2. J gave up 3 bases and V 4 bases, and 5 bases lay outside the gene matches. In germline, CDR1 is MNHEY, CDR2 SVGEGT. This CDR3 is built from 16 residues. In nucleotides, the CDR3 is TGTGCCAGCAGTTCTCGACTAGCGGGGAGCTACAATGAGCAGTTCTTC. As protein: CASSSRLAGSYNEQFF.

This clonotype came up a few times. At one of its ends the junction is not consistent with the germline gene, which may arise from a read error. The chain combines TRBV3-1 with TRBJ2-2; D may be TRBD2 (6 bases). The germline V gene has CDR1 LGHDT and CDR2 YNNKEL (reference sequence). The CDR3 is made up of 15 amino acids. The CDR3 bases are TGTGCCAGCAGCCGGGGGGTAGGGAACGCCGGGGAGCTGTTTTTT. Amino acid sequence: CASSRGVGNAGELFF.